Shown below are 32 T cell receptor beta chains from a single sample sequenced in a study of identifying expanded T cells in peripheral blood. Using immunoSEQ multiplex PCR, the repertoire was profiled, and TCRdb retains in-frame clones only, with some absent. The sample lists 70,000 to 100,000 clones; more than 70% were seen once. Specimen: blood. These receptors were taken from a person aged 18 to 70 in good health.

This chain links TRBV19 with TRBJ1-2, with D perhaps matching TRBD1 (5 bases). Trimming pared 7 bases from V and 1 base from J, leaving 16 bases between. CDR3 length: 15 amino acids. Germline V lookup: CDR1 LNHDA, CDR2 SQIVND (reference sequence). CDR3 amino acids: CASTPSTERNYGYTF. CDR3 nucleotides: TGTGCCAGTACCCCCTCGACAGAACGTAACTATGGCTACACCTTC.

This clone is a singleton in its sample. This sequence joins TRBV19 and TRBJ1-1; 12 bases are a match to TRBD1. The junction had 13 bases not matched to a gene; V was cut back by 8 bases and J by 3 bases. CDR1 LNHDA and CDR2 SQIVND come from the germline V gene (reference sequence). The CDR3 consists of 17 residues. Here the CDR3 DNA reads TGTGCCAGTCCCCCGGGACAGGGGGCCCGGCGGGACACTGAAGCTTTCTTT. Amino acid sequence: CASPPGQGARRDTEAFF.

The chain recombines TRBV29-1 with TRBJ2-1; 9 nucleotides align to TRBD1. Trimming cost V 6 bases and J 5 bases; bases outside gene matches: 11. The germline gives CDR1 SQVTM, CDR2 ANQGSEA. The CDR3 has 15 residues. In nucleotides, the CDR3 is TGCAGCGTGGCGCTCGGGACAGGGTCCCACAATGAGCAGTTCTTC. Protein product: CSVALGTGSHNEQFF.

The chain joins TRBV7-6 to TRBJ1-4; tentatively, D is TRBD1 (5 bases). Germline CDR1 is SGHVS and CDR2 is FNYEAQ. Trimming left V 0 bases short and J 3 bases short, with 8 bases between. The CDR3 totals 15 residues. CDR3 bases: TGTGCCAGCAGCTTAGCAGACAGACCTAATGAAAAACTGTTTTTT. Translation: CASSLADRPNEKLFF. Variable domain in full (rest from reference TRBV7-6 and TRBJ1-4): GAGVSQSPRYKVTKRGQDVALRCDPISGHVSLYWYRQALGQGPEFLTYFNYEAQQDKSGLPNDRFSAERPEGSISTLTIQRTEQRDSAMYRCASSLADRPNEKLFFGSGTQLSVL.

This clone has a single count. V gene TRBV11-2 combines with J gene TRBJ1-4; D is uncertain. This CDR3 region has 18 residues. V was cut by 1 base and J by 3 bases, with 18 bases left in between. Germline V gene lookup returns CDR1 SGHAT and CDR2 FQNNGV. CDR3 in amino acids: CASSLATFWGSSNEKLFF. The CDR3 region has the DNA TGTGCCAGCAGCTTAGCTACTTTCTGGGGAAGCTCTAATGAAAAACTGTTTTTT.

This clone occurred a few times. V usage is TRBV15 and J usage is TRBJ2-5, with a weak D call TRBD2 (6 bases). Germline V gives CDR1 LNHNV, CDR2 YYDKDF (reference sequence). The length of the CDR3 is 16 residues. V was pared by 1 base and J by 3 bases, with 15 bases between. CDR3 region: CATSRGEVAGKETQYF. DNA of the CDR3: TGTGCCACCAGCAGAGGGGAAGTGGCGGGGAAAGAGACCCAGTACTTC.

V is TRBV18 and J is TRBJ1-2; no definite D call. Per the germline V gene, CDR1 is KGHSH and CDR2 is LQKENI. The germline V and J ends were trimmed by 2 bases and 5 bases, with 12 bases remaining between them. The CDR3 has 14 residues. CDR3 sequence: CASSPNREAYGYTF. For the CDR3, the DNA is TGTGCCAGCTCACCAAACCGGGAGGCTTATGGCTACACCTTC.

This clone was counted only a few times. The V call is TRBV4-3, the J call TRBJ1-3; D might be TRBD1 (5 bases). The V and J ends lost 5 bases and 0 bases respectively, with 11 bases between them. Looked up from germline, CDR1 is LGHNA and CDR2 is YSLEER. The CDR3 is 15 residues long. CDR3 protein: CASSVGAGSGNTIYF. CDR3 DNA sequence: TGCGCCAGCAGCGTTGGGGCAGGCTCTGGAAACACCATATATTTT.

This clone was recorded once. This sequence joins TRBV5-1 and TRBJ2-1; D tentatively reads TRBD1 or TRBD2 (5 bases each). V shed 3 bases and J shed 0 bases, with 7 bases lying between them. Germline CDR1 and CDR2: SGHRS and YFSETQ. The CDR3 spans 14 residues. CDR3 bases: TGCGCCAGCAGCTGGGGGAGCTCCTACAATGAGCAGTTCTTC. This gives the protein CASSWGSSYNEQFF.

This clone came up once. The V gene is TRBV7-9, the J gene TRBJ2-2; D ambiguous. Germline CDR1 SEHNR, CDR2 FQNEAQ (reference sequence). The CDR3 extends over 13 amino acids. Trimming removed 5 bases from V and 4 bases from J, with 8 bases in between. The CDR3 nucleotides are TGTGCCAGCAGCACCCACTTCACCGGGGAGCTGTTTTTT. Translated, it gives CASSTHFTGELFF.

The chain recombines TRBV11-3 with TRBJ2-6; a possible D gene is TRBD1 (6 bases). Trimming pared 0 bases from V and 1 base from J, leaving 7 bases between. The CDR3 loop spans 16 amino acids. Germline V gene sequence: CDR1 SGHNT, CDR2 YENEEA. CDR3 region: CASSLDRGSGANVLTF. The CDR3, as DNA: TGTGCCAGCAGCTTAGACAGGGGTTCTGGGGCCAACGTCCTGACTTTC.

The chain employs TRBV19 and TRBJ2-7; possible D gene TRBD1, 5 bases. The ends were cut back, 6 bases at V and 0 bases at J, with 12 bases in the middle. CDR1 is LNHDA, CDR2 SQIVND, per germline (reference sequence). The CDR3 totals 14 residues. The CDR3 DNA follows: TGTGCCAGTAGCCTGAGTAGGGGCTCCTACGAGCAGTACTTC. Protein product: CASSLSRGSYEQYF.

This chain joins TRBV6-6 and TRBJ1-1; 7 bases match TRBD1. Germline V gene sequence: CDR1 MNHNY, CDR2 SVGAGI (reference sequence). This CDR3 region has 15 residues. Germline trimming cut 2 bases from V and 2 bases from J; bases unmatched to any gene: 5. The CDR3 sequence: CASSYPQGSNTEAFF. CDR3 nucleotides: TGTGCCAGCAGTTACCCACAGGGGTCCAACACTGAAGCTTTCTTT.

V gene TRBV29-1 combines with J gene TRBJ1-1; 7 positions match TRBD1. Germline-derived CDR1 and CDR2 are SQVTM and ANQGSEA. The CDR3 sequence is 12 residues long. V was clipped by 6 bases and J by 5 bases; unmatched bases: 6. CDR3 coding DNA: TGCAGCGTCCGGACAGGTGGGACTGAAGCTTTCTTT. Protein product: CSVRTGGTEAFF.

CDR3 sequence (DNA): TGCGCCAGCACCCAGGGACAGTGGCCCCCCGGGGAGCTGTTTTTT. Protein sequence: CASTQGQWPPGELFF. This rearrangement joins TRBV5-1 to TRBJ2-2; TRBD1 agrees at 7 bases. Unmatched junction bases numbered 11, after V lost 6 bases and J lost 6 bases. Germline CDR1 SGHRS, CDR2 YFSETQ. The CDR3 loop spans 15 amino acids.

This rearrangement joins TRBV2 to TRBJ2-5; the D is unclear. The CDR3 consists of 11 residues. Germline CDR1 is SNHLY and CDR2 is FYNNEI. Trimming stripped 3 bases from V and 5 bases from J, with 4 bases between. CDR3 DNA: TGTGCCAGCAGTGATTACGAGACCCAGTACTTC. Its protein product is CASSDYETQYF.

The V call is TRBV2, the J call TRBJ1-2; 9 bases line up with TRBD1. Losses at the gene ends were 6 bases for V and 8 bases for J; bases not matched to a gene: 4. The CDR3 is 12 residues long. Germline V gene lookup returns CDR1 SNHLY and CDR2 FYNNEI. CDR3 sequence (DNA): TGTGCCAGCAGCCGGACAGGGGCGGGCTACACCTTC. This codes for CASSRTGAGYTF.

The V and J genes are TRBV6-6 and TRBJ1-2, with D uncertain. Trimming took off 6 bases at V and 0 bases at J, with 14 bases between the two ends. This CDR3 contains 15 residues. CDR1 and CDR2 from the germline V gene are MNHNY and SVGAGI (reference sequence). CDR3 nucleotides: TGTGCCAGCAGCCCCAGGCGGACCACTAACTATGGCTACACCTTC. Translation: CASSPRRTTNYGYTF.

The V gene is TRBV10-3, the J gene TRBJ2-3, with D possibly TRBD2 on 7 matching bases. Germline V gene lookup returns CDR1 ENHRY and CDR2 SYGVKD. Trimming pared 4 bases from V and 5 bases from J, leaving 13 bases between. This CDR3 region has 14 residues. CDR3 region: CAISVAGAQDTQYF. CDR3 DNA sequence: TGTGCCATCAGTGTGGCGGGGGCACAAGATACGCAGTATTTT.

The rearrangement uses TRBV27 and TRBJ1-5, with unresolved D. Trimming shortened V by 4 bases and J by 2 bases, and 6 bases separated the two germline ends. The CDR3 sequence is 13 residues long. The germline CDR1 and CDR2 sequences are MNHEY and SMNVEV (reference sequence). The CDR3 DNA follows: TGTGCCAGCAGTTCCCCGGGCAATCAGCCCCAGCATTTT. Protein: CASSSPGNQPQHF.

The J gene is TRBJ2-7, the V gene TRBV7-9, with D unclear. Germline CDR1 and CDR2: SEHNR and FQNEAQ (reference sequence). V lost 5 bases and J lost 2, with 1 base in between. The CDR3 loop spans 10 amino acids. CDR3 amino acids: CASSPYEQYF. The CDR3 DNA reads TGTGCCAGCAGCCCCTACGAGCAGTACTTC.

The DNA for the CDR3 is TGTGCCAGCAGCGGTCGGGAGCTGTTTTTT. This gives the protein CASSGRELFF. The chain is built from TRBV9 and TRBJ2-2; no definite D call. Per germline, CDR1 SGDLS and CDR2 YYNGEE. This CDR3 has 10 residues. V lost 3 bases, J lost 9 bases, and 3 bases lay in between.

The rearrangement joins TRBV19 to TRBJ1-5, with D unclear. This CDR3 comprises 14 residues. Germline V CDR1 and CDR2: LNHDA, SQIVND (reference sequence). Trimming pared 3 bases from V and 7 bases from J, leaving 13 bases between. The CDR3 here is CASSMDGRGQPQHF. The CDR3 DNA follows: TGTGCCAGTAGTATGGATGGGAGAGGGCAGCCCCAGCATTTT.

A few counts support this clone. The chain combines TRBV2 with TRBJ2-7, with D uncertain. Germline CDR1 reads SNHLY; CDR2 reads FYNNEI. V was clipped by 1 base and J by 3 bases, with 13 bases between them. The CDR3 runs to 15 residues. CDR3 nucleotide sequence: TGTGCCAGCAGTGAAGTTAAGGGTGGCTTCTACGAGCAGTACTTC. It yields the protein CASSEVKGGFYEQYF.

The genes are TRBV11-2 and TRBJ2-3, with 15 bases fitting TRBD2. Germline V gene data show CDR1 as SGHAT and CDR2 as FQNNGV. Trimming at V came to 5 bases and at J to 4 bases, leaving 10 bases not matched to a gene. The CDR3 consists of 18 residues. The chain's CDR3 is CASSPAGLAGGPSDTQYF. The CDR3 nucleotides are TGTGCCAGCAGCCCGGCCGGACTAGCGGGGGGGCCGTCAGATACGCAGTATTTT.

In its sample, this clone was seen many times. J is TRBJ1-2 and V is TRBV11-2; 9 bases agree with TRBD1. CDR3 length: 14 residues. V shed 0 bases, J shed 6 bases, and the junction held 2 bases outside the gene matches. Germline loops: CDR1 SGHAT, CDR2 FQNNGV. The CDR3 protein is CASSLDRTGDGYTF. DNA of the CDR3: TGTGCCAGCAGCTTAGATCGGACAGGGGATGGCTACACCTTC.

This clone was seen only once. V usage is TRBV7-9 and J usage is TRBJ2-7, with D possibly TRBD1 on 6 matching bases. Germline assignment: CDR1 SEHNR and CDR2 FQNEAQ (reference sequence). The CDR3 loop spans 12 amino acids. The V end lost 4 bases, the J end lost 4 bases, and 8 bases lay between the germline ends. The chain's CDR3 is CASSSQGYEQYF. The CDR3 nucleotides are TGTGCCAGCAGCTCACAGGGTTACGAGCAGTACTTC.

This chain connects TRBV5-4 to TRBJ1-1; weak D call: TRBD1 (6 bases). The V end lost 2 bases, the J end lost 4 bases, and 15 bases lay between the germline ends. Per germline, CDR1 SGHNT and CDR2 YYREEE (reference sequence). This CDR3 has 15 residues. The CDR3 is CASSFGVGAATEAFF. The CDR3 coding sequence is TGTGCCAGCAGCTTTGGTGTGGGGGCGGCCACTGAAGCTTTCTTT.

The chain recombines TRBV7-9 with TRBJ1-6; TRBD1 matches at 9 bases. J gave up 8 bases and V 4 bases, and 9 bases lay outside the gene matches. The CDR3 is 16 amino acids. Germline CDR1 reads SEHNR; CDR2 reads FQNEAQ (reference sequence). Here the CDR3 DNA reads TGTGCCAGCAGCTCACGGGGGACAGGGTGGGATTCACCCCTCCACTTT. Translated, it gives CASSSRGTGWDSPLHF.

The CDR3 here is CASRKGGASNEQFF. In nucleotides, the CDR3 is TGTGCCAGCAGGAAAGGGGGGGCTTCCAATGAGCAGTTCTTC. The rearrangement joins TRBV2 to TRBJ2-1, with a weak D call TRBD2 (7 bases). The CDR3 covers 14 residues. The germline V gene encodes CDR1 SNHLY and CDR2 FYNNEI. The V gene lost 6 bases and the J gene lost 6 bases, with 15 bases spanning the gap.

The V and J genes are TRBV19 and TRBJ2-7; tentative D call: TRBD2 (5 bases). V was clipped by 3 bases and J by 9 bases, with 15 bases between them. Germline V gene data show CDR1 as LNHDA and CDR2 as SQIVND (reference sequence). The CDR3 has 13 residues. The CDR3 loop reads CASSISGSGGQYF. The CDR3 DNA is TGTGCCAGTAGTATCAGCGGATCAGGTGGGCAGTACTTC.

The chain recombines TRBV15 with TRBJ2-5; D possibly corresponds to TRBD1 (5 bases). V dropped 0 bases and J dropped 5 bases, with 16 bases sitting between them. Per germline, CDR1 LNHNV and CDR2 YYDKDF (reference sequence). CDR3 length: 16 amino acids. DNA of the CDR3: TGTGCCACCAGCAGAGATCCGACAGCCCCCGGGGAGACCCAGTACTTC. Translated, it gives CATSRDPTAPGETQYF.